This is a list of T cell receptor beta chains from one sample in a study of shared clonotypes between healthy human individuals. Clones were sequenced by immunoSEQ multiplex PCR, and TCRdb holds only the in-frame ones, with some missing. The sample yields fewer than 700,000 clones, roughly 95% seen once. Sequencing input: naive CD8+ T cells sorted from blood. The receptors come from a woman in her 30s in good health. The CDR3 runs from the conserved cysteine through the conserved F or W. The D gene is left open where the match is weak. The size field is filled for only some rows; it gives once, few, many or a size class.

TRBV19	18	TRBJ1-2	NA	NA	TGTGCCAGTAGAGGGGAGACTCTAACTTCCCCTGTCCTTTATGGCTACACCTTC	CASRGETLTSPVLYGYTF
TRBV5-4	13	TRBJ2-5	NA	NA	TGTGCCAGCAGCACGGCCTCCGGGGAGTCGAGCGACTTC	CASSTASGESSDF
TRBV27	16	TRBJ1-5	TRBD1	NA	TGTGCCAGCAGTTTGGTGGCAGGGGGCATCAATCAGCCCCAGCATTTT	CASSLVAGGINQPQHF
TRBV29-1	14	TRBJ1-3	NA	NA	TGCAGCGTTGAAGTCTCGGGCCCTGGAAACACCATATATTTT	CSVEVSGPGNTIYF
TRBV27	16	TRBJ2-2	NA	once	TGTGCCAGCAGTTTCTACTCGGGGAGTGCCACCGGGGAGCTGTTTTTT	CASSFYSGSATGELFF
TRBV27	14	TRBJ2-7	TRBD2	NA	TGTGCCAGCAGTTTTATTAGCGGGTCCTACGAGCAGTACTTC	CASSFISGSYEQYF
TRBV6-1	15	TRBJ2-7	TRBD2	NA	TGTGCCAGCAGTGTCTCACTAGCGGTATCCTACGAGCAGTACTTC	CASSVSLAVSYEQYF
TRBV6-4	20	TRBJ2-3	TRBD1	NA	TGTGCCAGCACCCGGACGGATCGACCGACCACAGGGGGACCTACAGATACGCAGTATTTT	CASTRTDRPTTGGPTDTQYF
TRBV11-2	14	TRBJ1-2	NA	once	TGTGCCAGCAGCTTATCGGGAGGACACTATGGCTACACCTTC	CASSLSGGHYGYTF
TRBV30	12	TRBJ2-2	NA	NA	TGTGCCTGGAGTCTGAGTTCCGGGGAGCTGTTTTTT	CAWSLSSGELFF
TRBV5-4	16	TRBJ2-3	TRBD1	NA	TGTGCCAGCAGCCCTAAGACAGGGGGCATATCAGATACGCAGTATTTT	CASSPKTGGISDTQYF
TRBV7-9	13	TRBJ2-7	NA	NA	TGTGCCAGCAGCCCGCCCCGGTATTACGAGCAGTACTTC	CASSPPRYYEQYF
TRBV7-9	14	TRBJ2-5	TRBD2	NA	TGTGCCAGCAGCCGACTAGCGGGAGTGGAGACCCAGTACTTC	CASSRLAGVETQYF
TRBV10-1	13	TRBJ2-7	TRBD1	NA	TGCGCCAGCAGTCAGGGGGCCCCCTACGAGCAGTACTTC	CASSQGAPYEQYF
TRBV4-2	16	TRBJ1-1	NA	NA	TGTGCCAGCAGCCAAGATCTTCTGCAGGGCGGCACTGAAGCTTTCTTT	CASSQDLLQGGTEAFF